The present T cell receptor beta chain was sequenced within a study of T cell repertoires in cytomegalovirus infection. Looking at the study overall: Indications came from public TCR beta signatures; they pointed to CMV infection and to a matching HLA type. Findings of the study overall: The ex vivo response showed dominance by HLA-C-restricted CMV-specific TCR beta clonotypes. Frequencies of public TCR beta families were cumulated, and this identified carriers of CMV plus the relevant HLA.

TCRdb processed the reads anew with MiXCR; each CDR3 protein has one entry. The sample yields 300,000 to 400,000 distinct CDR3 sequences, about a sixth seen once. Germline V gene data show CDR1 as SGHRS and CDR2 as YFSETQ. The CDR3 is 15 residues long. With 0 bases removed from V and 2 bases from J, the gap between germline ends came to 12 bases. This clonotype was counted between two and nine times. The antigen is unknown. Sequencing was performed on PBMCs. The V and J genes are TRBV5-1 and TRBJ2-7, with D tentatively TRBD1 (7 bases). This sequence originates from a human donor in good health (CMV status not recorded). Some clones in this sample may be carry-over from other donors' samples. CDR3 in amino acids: CASSLGQGGTYEQYF. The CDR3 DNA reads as TGCGCCAGCAGCTTGGGGCAGGGGGGCACCTACGAGCAGTACTTC.